The 24 T cell receptor beta chains below were found in one sample sequenced in a study of CD8 T cells in Susac syndrome. Random hexamers primed reverse transcription of about 0.5 to 1 ug RNA. TCRdb fed the immunoSEQ multiplex PCR reads into MiXCR, producing one record per CDR3 protein. The data hold some 190,000 distinct CDR3 sequences, with about 95% observed a single time. The sample comprised CD4+ T cells from PBMCs. Every receptor here comes from a human donor in good health.

CDR3 DNA: TGCGCCAGCAGCCGCCTCGAGAACACTGAAGCTTTCTTT. It yields the protein CASSRLENTEAFF. The chain couples TRBV5-1 to TRBJ1-1; D not resolved. The V and J ends lost 4 bases and 1 base respectively, with 8 bases between them. CDR1 is SGHRS, CDR2 YFSETQ, per germline. CDR3 length: 13 residues.

Note on this clonotype: The junction and the germline gene differ at one end; a read error may be behind it. The chain carries TRBV27 and TRBJ1-2; D is uncertain. The CDR3 covers 13 residues. Looked up from germline, CDR1 is MNHEY and CDR2 is SMNVEV (reference sequence). CDR3 in amino acids: CASSFVGSHGYTF. DNA of the CDR3: TGCGCCAGCAGTTTTGTGGGTTCTCATGGCTACACCTTC.

The chain is built from TRBV3-1 and TRBJ2-1; tentatively, D is TRBD1 (5 bases). From germline, CDR1 is LGHDT and CDR2 YNNKEL (reference sequence). Trimming cost V 4 bases and J 10 bases, with 17 bases left between them. CDR3 size: 14 residues. Here the CDR3 DNA reads TGTGCCAGCAGCCCCACCCAGGGCAATAGGGAGCAGTTCTTC. The encoded protein is CASSPTQGNREQFF.

V is TRBV27 and J is TRBJ2-1; TRBD2 might be the D (6 bases). CDR3 length: 17 amino acids. V lost 5 bases and J 0 bases, leaving 17 bases between the germline ends. Germline lookup yields CDR1 MNHEY and CDR2 SMNVEV (reference sequence). Here the CDR3 reads CASSPPGLTSSYNEQFF. CDR3 coding DNA: TGTGCCAGCAGTCCCCCGGGACTGACGAGCTCCTACAATGAGCAGTTCTTC.

The chain employs TRBV30 and TRBJ2-3; TRBD1 is a possible D gene (7 bases). Trimming stripped 2 bases from V and 0 bases from J, with 9 bases between. Germline V gene lookup returns CDR1 GTSNPN and CDR2 SVGIG (reference sequence). This CDR3 has 14 amino acids. CDR3 sequence reads: CAWSQGGSTDTQYF. CDR3 nucleotides: TGTGCCTGGAGTCAGGGGGGTAGCACAGATACGCAGTATTTT. The full variable domain, rest sourced from reference TRBV30 and TRBJ2-3, is SQTIHQWPATLVQPVGSPLSLECTVEGTSNPNLYWYRQAAGRGLQLLFYSVGIGQISSEVPQNLSASRPQDRQFILSSKKLLLSDSGFYLCAWSQGGSTDTQYFGPGTRLTVL.

The chain employs TRBV2 and TRBJ1-5; the D is unclear. The ends were cut back, 6 bases at V and 3 bases at J, with 15 bases in the middle. CDR1 and CDR2 (germline): SNHLY, FYNNEI. CDR3 length equals 15 residues. The CDR3: CASRRGLGYNQPQHF. The CDR3 DNA reads as TGTGCCAGCAGGAGAGGCCTGGGTTACAATCAGCCCCAGCATTTT.

The rearrangement uses TRBV7-6 and TRBJ2-1; D is uncertain. Deletions cut 4 bases from V and 5 bases from J, with 6 bases between. CDR3 length: 12 residues. Germline V gene data show CDR1 as SGHVS and CDR2 as FNYEAQ. The CDR3: CASSSQNNEQFF. The CDR3 coding sequence is TGTGCCAGCAGCTCACAAAACAATGAGCAGTTCTTC.

The V gene is TRBV29-1, the J gene TRBJ2-5; D gene unclear. The CDR3 has 12 amino acids. Trimming left V 1 base short and J 5 bases short, with 8 bases between. Per germline, CDR1 SQVTM and CDR2 ANQGSEA. The CDR3 bases are TGCAGCGTTGAAGCGGACCGGGAGACCCAGTACTTC. It is translated as CSVEADRETQYF.

The chain employs TRBV7-2 and TRBJ2-1, with 9 bases aligning to TRBD1. J lost 5 bases, V lost 3 bases, and 5 bases had no gene match. The germline V gene has CDR1 SGHTA and CDR2 FQGNSA. CDR3 size: 15 residues. As DNA, the CDR3 is TGTGCCAGCAGCTTGGACAGGGGTATGAACAATGAGCAGTTCTTC. It translates to CASSLDRGMNNEQFF.

The DNA for the CDR3 is TGTGCCAGCAGCCCCCTCGGGAAAGGAGCAGAGACCCAGTACTTC. Amino acids: CASSPLGKGAETQYF. The chain uses TRBV28 and TRBJ2-5; D may be TRBD2 (5 bases). V dropped 6 bases and J dropped 4 bases, with 18 bases sitting between them. Germline loops: CDR1 MDHEN, CDR2 SYDVKM. The CDR3 has 15 residues.

The rearrangement uses TRBV27 and TRBJ1-2; D might be TRBD1 (5 bases). Per germline, CDR1 MNHEY and CDR2 SMNVEV (reference sequence). Trimming left V 6 bases short and J 4 bases short, with 12 bases between. This CDR3 is 13 amino acids long. The CDR3 DNA reads as TGTGCCAGCAGACCCTCCGGGGCCTATGGCTACACCTTC. Protein: CASRPSGAYGYTF.

V usage is TRBV20-1 and J usage is TRBJ2-7; tentative D call: TRBD1 (6 bases). The CDR3 runs 12 residues. Germline CDR1 and CDR2: DFQATT and SNEGSKA (reference sequence). V lost 4 bases and J lost 5, with 12 bases in between. In DNA form, the CDR3 reads TGCAGTGCTACCGACAGGAGCCACGAGCAGTACTTC. Protein sequence: CSATDRSHEQYF.

The rearrangement uses TRBV6-1 and TRBJ1-5, with D perhaps matching TRBD1 (5 bases). V lost 8 bases and J 7 bases, leaving 18 bases between the germline ends. This CDR3 contains 14 residues. Germline lookup yields CDR1 MNHNS and CDR2 SASEGT. This CDR3 reads CASATTPGRQPQHF. As DNA, the CDR3 is TGTGCCAGCGCAACGACGCCAGGGCGGCAGCCCCAGCATTTT.

The CDR3 here is CASSPGPDYEQYV. In nucleotides, the CDR3 is TGTGCCAGCAGCCCGGGACCGGACTACGAGCAGTACGTC. The chain recombines TRBV5-6 with TRBJ2-7; the D gene could be TRBD1 or TRBD2 (5 bases each). The length of the CDR3 is 13 residues. Between the trimmed V and J ends, which lost 4 bases and 3 bases, there was a span of 11 bases. CDR1 SGHDT and CDR2 YYEEEE come from the germline V gene.

This clonotype was recorded only once. The chain employs TRBV28 and TRBJ1-2, with 9 bases aligning to TRBD1. Germline loops: CDR1 MDHEN, CDR2 SYDVKM. V gave up 5 bases and J gave up 7 bases; unmatched junction bases: 17. There are 17 residues in the CDR3. CDR3 in DNA: TGTGCCAGCAGTCCGCCAACAGACAGGGGGGCGCGTAGTGGCTACACCTTC. Its translation is CASSPPTDRGARSGYTF.

The chain employs TRBV2 and TRBJ1-4; D is unclear. V shed 7 bases and J shed 8 bases, with 14 bases lying between them. From germline, CDR1 is SNHLY and CDR2 FYNNEI. The CDR3 length is 13 residues. CDR3 bases: TGTGCCAGCAAGCGAGGGTATATAGAAAAACTGTTTTTT. It specifies CASKRGYIEKLFF.

The chain uses TRBV28 and TRBJ1-5; D is perhaps TRBD1 (6 bases). V lost 3 bases and J lost 3, with 9 bases in between. The CDR3 has 14 amino acids. Germline CDR1 MDHEN, CDR2 SYDVKM. Here the CDR3 reads CASSFGGPNQPQHF. CDR3 in DNA: TGTGCCAGCAGTTTCGGGGGGCCCAATCAGCCCCAGCATTTT.

V and J are TRBV29-1 and TRBJ2-1; TRBD2 matches 10 bases. The length of the CDR3 is 16 residues. Germline loops: CDR1 SQVTM, CDR2 ANQGSEA. The V gene end was trimmed by 4 bases and the J gene end by 6 bases; junction bases not matched to a gene: 12. The CDR3 sequence: CSVVHPTSGTSNEQFF. CDR3 in DNA: TGCAGCGTTGTTCACCCCACTAGCGGGACCTCCAATGAGCAGTTCTTC.

This chain links TRBV15 with TRBJ1-1; TRBD1 is a possible D gene (5 bases). Germline CDR1 reads LNHNV; CDR2 reads YYDKDF (reference sequence). The CDR3 contains 13 residues. The ends were cut back, 7 bases at V and 7 bases at J, with 16 bases in the middle. The DNA of the CDR3 is TGTGCCACCAATTGGTTCCTTAGGGGTGAAGCTTTCTTT. Translating gives CATNWFLRGEAFF.

This rearrangement joins TRBV5-1 to TRBJ2-1, with TRBD2 identical over 8 bases. This CDR3 region has 15 residues. V was clipped by 6 bases and J by 7 bases; unmatched bases: 12. In germline, CDR1 is SGHRS, CDR2 YFSETQ. For the CDR3, the DNA is TGCGCCAGCACCCCAGCGGGAGCGGTTGGTAATGAGCAGTTCTTC. Its translation is CASTPAGAVGNEQFF.

Written as DNA, the CDR3 is TGCAGCGCCGGAGGGGGTGAGGGCGGCTACACCTTC. It specifies CSAGGGEGGYTF. V and J are TRBV29-1 and TRBJ1-2, with TRBD1 as a possible D gene (6 bases). Trimming left V 7 bases short and J 8 bases short, with 17 bases between. CDR1 and CDR2 from the germline V gene are SQVTM and ANQGSEA. There are 12 residues in the CDR3.

The rearrangement uses TRBV20-1 and TRBJ1-2, with TRBD1 as a possible D gene (6 bases). V was pared by 6 bases and J by 2 bases, with 16 bases between. The CDR3 length is 14 residues. The germline V gene has CDR1 DFQATT and CDR2 SNEGSKA (reference sequence). CDR3: CSAEGDPQNYGYTF. DNA of the CDR3: TGCAGTGCGGAGGGGGACCCGCAGAACTATGGCTACACCTTC.

This chain joins TRBV12-5 and TRBJ1-1; TRBD1 is a possible D gene (5 bases). Trimming left V 3 bases short and J 1 base short, with 12 bases between. This CDR3 has 15 amino acids. Germline V lookup: CDR1 LGHNT, CDR2 FRNRAP. CDR3 sequence: CASGLAQGTNTEAFF. The CDR3 nucleotides are TGTGCTAGTGGTTTAGCTCAGGGCACGAACACTGAAGCTTTCTTT.

This chain uses TRBV2 with TRBJ1-2; D unclear. Germline-derived CDR1 and CDR2 are SNHLY and FYNNEI. The CDR3 loop spans 12 amino acids. V was trimmed by 3 bases and J by 4 bases, leaving 6 bases between them. CDR3 amino acids: CASSEALYGYTF. In nucleotides, the CDR3 is TGTGCCAGCAGTGAGGCCCTCTATGGCTACACCTTC.